This T cell receptor (beta chain) originates from a study of blood T cell repertoires in COVID-19. Study context: Specimens from acute and convalescent COVID-19 originated in the United States, Italy and Spain. PBMCs, B-cell-depleted T cells, or T cells provided the cDNA or gDNA that made up the material.

Authors' data handling: Reference gene primer amplification gave estimated nucleated cell counts. Generated by immunoSEQ multiplex PCR, the TCRdb table keeps only in-frame clones and is missing some. V and J calls plus clone size are reproduced from that table; the DNA served to infer D and trimming. The data contain about 64,000 clones, more than 80% of them seen just once; the ten biggest clones take up under 15%. The sequence was obtained from a man aged 80 or over with acute or convalescent COVID-19. The specimen was peripheral blood.

The CDR3 DNA is TGTGCCAGCAGACAAACAGGGAAAGCTAACTATGGCTACACCTTC. It is translated as CASRQTGKANYGYTF. The V gene is TRBV5-6, the J gene TRBJ1-2; possible D gene TRBD1, 6 bases. V lost 5 bases, J lost 0 bases, and 14 bases lay in between. Germline V gene lookup returns CDR1 SGHDT and CDR2 YYEEEE. This CDR3 is 15 amino acids long. Supplemented by reference TRBV5-6 and TRBJ1-2, the full variable domain reads DAGVTQSPTHLIKTRGQQVTLRCSPKSGHDTVSWYQQALGQGPQFIFQYYEEEERQRGNFPDRFSGHQFPNYSSELNVNALLLGDSALYLCASRQTGKANYGYTFGSGTRLTVV.